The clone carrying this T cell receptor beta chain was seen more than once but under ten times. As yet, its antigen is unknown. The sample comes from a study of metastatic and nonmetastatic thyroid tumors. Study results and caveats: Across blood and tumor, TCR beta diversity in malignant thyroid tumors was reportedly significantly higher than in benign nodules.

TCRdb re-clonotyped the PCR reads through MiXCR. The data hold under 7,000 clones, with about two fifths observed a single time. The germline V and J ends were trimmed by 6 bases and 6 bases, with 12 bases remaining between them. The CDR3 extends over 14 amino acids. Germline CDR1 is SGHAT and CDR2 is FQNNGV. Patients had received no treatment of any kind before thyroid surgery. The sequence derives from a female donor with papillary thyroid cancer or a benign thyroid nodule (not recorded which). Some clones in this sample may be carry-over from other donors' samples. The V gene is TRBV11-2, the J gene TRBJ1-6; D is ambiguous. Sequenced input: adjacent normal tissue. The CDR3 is CASSSDSRNSPLHF. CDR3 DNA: TGTGCCAGCAGTTCGGACTCCCGTAATTCACCCCTCCACTTT.